Below are 16 T cell receptor beta chains sequenced from a single sample in a study of human T cells and chemical hapten exposure. TCRdb re-called the RACE reads with MiXCR, one entry per CDR3 protein. The table has 130,000 or so distinct CDR3 sequences, around 11% seen once. As to time point: patch test 3, about 24 weeks after DPC sensitization. Treatment described: therapeutic diphenylcyclopropenone sensitization with weekly scalp DPC. The source was whole blood, collected in connection with sensitization to the hapten diphenylcyclopropenone (DPC). The receptors here all came from a woman aged 45-65 years with alopecia areata. Some clones in this sample may be carry-over from other donors' samples.

This clonotype was counted between two and nine times. This chain uses TRBV29-1 with TRBJ1-1; D is unclear. The V end lost 3 bases, the J end lost 4 bases, and 9 bases lay between the germline ends. The germline gives CDR1 SQVTM, CDR2 ANQGSEA. This CDR3 is 12 amino acids long. The CDR3 loop reads CSVEGLGTEAFF. CDR3 nucleotide sequence: TGCAGCGTTGAGGGTCTGGGCACTGAAGCTTTCTTT.

This clonotype was counted many times. J is TRBJ2-7 and V is TRBV20-1; 7 nucleotides match TRBD1. CDR1 is DFQATT, CDR2 SNEGSKA, per germline (reference sequence). This CDR3 has 13 amino acids. The junction had 10 bases not matched to a gene; V was cut back by 5 bases and J by 6 bases. The CDR3 is CSAHADRVGEQYF. The CDR3 DNA sequence: TGCAGTGCTCACGCAGACAGGGTGGGCGAGCAGTACTTC.

This chain links TRBV28 with TRBJ1-3; no firm D call. Germline lookup yields CDR1 MDHEN and CDR2 SYDVKM. CDR3 length equals 10 residues. The V end was cut by 8 bases, the J end by 8 bases, with 7 bases between. The CDR3 DNA reads TGTGCCAGCGGCGCTGACACCATATATTTT. Translated, it gives CASGADTIYF.

This rearrangement joins TRBV7-8 to TRBJ1-4; D remains unclear. The CDR3 runs to 13 residues. CDR1 is SGHVS and CDR2 is FQNEAQ in the germline V gene. Between the trimmed V and J ends, which lost 1 base and 7 bases, there was a span of 7 bases. As DNA, the CDR3 is TGTGCCAGCAGCTTAGTCGGCAGTGAAAAACTGTTTTTT. The encoded protein is CASSLVGSEKLFF.

The sample holds a few counts of this clonotype. V and J are TRBV28 and TRBJ2-5, with 8 bases lining up with TRBD2. This CDR3 is 14 amino acids long. Germline V lookup: CDR1 MDHEN, CDR2 SYDVKM. The V segment lost 10 bases and the J segment 5 bases; nucleotides outside the gene matches: 12. CDR3 amino acids: CATAGGNGLETQYF. CDR3 DNA sequence: TGTGCCACCGCGGGAGGTAACGGGTTGGAGACCCAGTACTTC. Full variable domain (rest looked up from reference TRBV28 and TRBJ2-5): DVKVTQSSRYLVKRTGEKVFLECVQDMDHENMFWYRQDPGLGLRLIYFSYDVKMKEKGDIPEGYSVSREKKERFSLILESASTNQTSMYLCATAGGNGLETQYFGPGTRLLVL.

This clonotype appeared a few times. The chain combines TRBV5-6 with TRBJ1-1; D uncertain. The V gene's germline CDR1 is SGHDT and CDR2 YYEEEE. Trimming removed 4 bases at V and 0 bases at J, with 19 bases between. The CDR3 has 17 residues. CDR3 in DNA: TGTGCCAGCAGCCTGGAGCCCCCAGGCTTCATGAACACTGAAGCTTTCTTT. Translated: CASSLEPPGFMNTEAFF.

The chain recombines TRBV7-9 with TRBJ2-3; possibly TRBD1 for D (6 bases). From germline, CDR1 is SEHNR and CDR2 FQNEAQ (reference sequence). This CDR3 has 14 amino acids. The V and J ends lost 5 bases and 6 bases respectively, with 15 bases between them. In nucleotides, the CDR3 is TGTGCCAGCAGCCAGCCCCAGGGGTGGGATACGCAGTATTTT. Protein: CASSQPQGWDTQYF.

This clonotype was recorded many times. The V and J genes are TRBV20-1 and TRBJ2-3; tentative D call: TRBD1 (5 bases). The CDR3 spans 12 residues. Trimming took off 6 bases at V and 4 bases at J, with 11 bases between the two ends. Germline V gives CDR1 DFQATT, CDR2 SNEGSKA (reference sequence). DNA of the CDR3: TGCAGTGCCAGCAGGGAAGCAGATACGCAGTATTTT. Amino acid sequence: CSASREADTQYF.

This clonotype has only a few counts. V gene TRBV9 combines with J gene TRBJ2-7, with 12 bases aligning to TRBD2. Looked up from germline, CDR1 is SGDLS and CDR2 is YYNGEE. There are 15 residues in the CDR3. V dropped 4 bases and J dropped 6; count of bases not matched to a gene: 8. DNA of the CDR3: TGTGCCAGCAGCCCTAGCGGGGGGGGATCGGTCGAGCAGTACTTC. Translated, it gives CASSPSGGGSVEQYF.

This clonotype was recorded at least ten times. The chain combines TRBV3-1 with TRBJ2-1; no reliable D call. Germline values: CDR1 LGHDT, CDR2 YNNKEL (reference sequence). The V and J ends lost 8 bases and 7 bases respectively, with 18 bases between them. This CDR3 contains 14 residues. The DNA for the CDR3 is TGTGCCAGCCAAGCTGGCGGATACAGTAATGAGCAGTTCTTC. Its protein is CASQAGGYSNEQFF.

V and J are TRBV11-3 and TRBJ2-5; tentatively, D is TRBD1 (6 bases). The V gene's germline CDR1 is SGHNT and CDR2 YENEEA. The ends were cut back, 3 bases at V and 0 bases at J, with 8 bases in the middle. CDR3 size: 14 residues. CDR3 region: CASSLGDNQETQYF. For the CDR3, the DNA is TGTGCCAGCAGCTTGGGGGACAACCAAGAGACCCAGTACTTC.

The J gene is TRBJ2-7, the V gene TRBV4-3; 9 nucleotides match TRBD2. Germline CDR1 reads LGHNA; CDR2 reads YSLEER. The CDR3 is 16 residues long. The trim removed 0 bases at V and 2 bases at J, leaving 5 bases unmatched. CDR3: CASSQDASGGPYEQYF. As DNA, the CDR3 is TGCGCCAGCAGCCAAGATGCGAGCGGGGGGCCCTACGAGCAGTACTTC.

This chain uses TRBV5-4 with TRBJ2-7; a possible D gene is TRBD1 (5 bases). Germline CDR1 reads SGHNT; CDR2 reads YYREEE (reference sequence). CDR3 length: 14 residues. Trimming took off 2 bases at V and 2 bases at J, with 11 bases between the two ends. The DNA of the CDR3 is TGTGCCAGCAGCTTACGACAGACTCCCTACGAGCAGTACTTC. Translating gives CASSLRQTPYEQYF.

This clonotype was found many times. The rearrangement uses TRBV7-9 and TRBJ2-1; 8 nucleotides agree with TRBD2. Germline-derived CDR1 and CDR2 are SEHNR and FQNEAQ (reference sequence). The V segment lost 5 bases and the J segment 0 bases; nucleotides outside the gene matches: 12. The CDR3 extends over 18 amino acids. CDR3 DNA sequence: TGTGCCAGCAGCGCGGGAGCGGGGGCCCGGAGCTCCTACAATGAGCAGTTCTTC. It specifies CASSAGAGARSSYNEQFF.

As for this clonotype: A much larger clonotype is one base distant, so this may be a read error. The V gene is TRBV3-1, the J gene TRBJ2-1; TRBD1 might be the D (5 bases). Trimming pared 0 bases from V and 9 bases from J, leaving 9 bases between. The CDR3 has 13 residues. Per the germline V gene, CDR1 is LGHDT and CDR2 is YNNKEL (reference sequence). The CDR3 here is CASSQDGAAEQFF. Written as DNA, the CDR3 is TGTGCCAGCAGCCAAGATGGGGCTGCTGAGCAGTTCTTC.

There are many counts of this clonotype. The chain combines TRBV4-1 with TRBJ2-3, with D unclear. Trimming took off 2 bases at V and 6 bases at J, with 9 bases between the two ends. This CDR3 spans 13 amino acids. The germline V gene encodes CDR1 MGHRA and CDR2 YSYEKL. The CDR3 loop is CASSQSQIDTQYF. CDR3 DNA sequence: TGCGCCAGCAGCCAATCCCAGATCGATACGCAGTATTTT.